Here is one TCR beta chain with its context. Its antigen is not known. TCRdb keeps only in-frame clones here, not all; method: immunoSEQ multiplex PCR. The table records about 400,000 clones, 89% of them present only once. The source of the sample is a study of Ad26.COV2.S vaccination and SARS-CoV-2 variants. Turning to the study itself: The study gave Ad26.COV2.S intramuscularly, once or twice 56 days apart. The study, taken as a whole, reports: In TCR breadth and depth analyses, total T cell responses may have been underestimated.

The treatment: some 20 received Ad26.COV2.S at low or high dose, single or two shots; about 5 received placebo; per-sample allocation not given. The samples date from day 63 after the first vaccine or placebo injection. V lost 3 bases to trimming and J lost 8 bases, with 19 bases between them. The CDR3 is 15 residues long. CDR1 and CDR2 from the germline V gene are SGHNT and YENEEA. Sequenced material: peripheral blood, taken in a trial of Ad26.COV2.S vaccine versus placebo. The genes are TRBV11-3 and TRBJ1-2; no clear D. The receptor's source is a person between 18 and 65 years old who received the Ad26.COV2.S COVID-19 vaccine or a placebo. The DNA for the CDR3 is TGTGCCAGCAGCTTGACCCCCGGCCCCTATGGAGGCTACACCTTC. This gives the protein CASSLTPGPYGGYTF. The variable domain in full, with the rest retrieved from reference TRBV11-3 and TRBJ1-2, is EAGVVQSPRYKIIEKKQPVAFWCNPISGHNTLYWYLQNLGQGPELLIRYENEEAVDDSQLPKDRFSAERLKGVDSTLKIQPAELGDSAVYLCASSLTPGPYGGYTFGSGTRLTVV.